Below, 12 T cell receptor beta chains from the same sample are listed, as sequenced in a study of T cell repertoires in cytomegalovirus infection. Antigens for these TCRs are unknown. TCRdb fed the reads into MiXCR, producing one record per CDR3 protein. This sample has about 920,000 distinct CDR3 sequences, with 31% found just once. This specimen was cultured CD8+ T cells from PBMCs, taken from culture after CMV antigen stimulation. The receptor source for this set is a human donor in good health (CMV status not recorded). Some clones in this sample may be carry-over from other donors' samples.

This clonotype appeared many times. V usage is TRBV7-6 and J usage is TRBJ2-7, with 8 bases lining up with TRBD1. Unmatched junction bases numbered 11, after V lost 4 bases and J lost 3 bases. CDR3 length: 16 residues. The germline V gene encodes CDR1 SGHVS and CDR2 FNYEAQ. CDR3 sequence: CASSSPPNGQGYEQYF. Here the CDR3 DNA reads TGTGCCAGCAGCTCGCCTCCAAACGGACAGGGCTACGAGCAGTACTTC.

J is TRBJ2-3 and V is TRBV7-9, with TRBD2 matching over 8 bases. Per germline, CDR1 SEHNR and CDR2 FQNEAQ (reference sequence). There are 17 residues in the CDR3. Trimming at V came to 5 bases and at J to 4 bases, leaving 14 bases not matched to a gene. CDR3 in amino acids: CASSPRLAPPLPDTQYF. DNA of the CDR3: TGTGCCAGCAGCCCCCGACTAGCGCCTCCGCTTCCAGATACGCAGTATTTT.

The table lists this clonotype with many counts. The chain has TRBV7-3 and TRBJ1-1, with a possible D match to TRBD1 (5 bases). The CDR3 spans 16 residues. V was cut by 5 bases and J by 5 bases, with 21 bases left in between. Germline CDR1 SGHTA, CDR2 FQGTGA. CDR3 sequence (DNA): TGTGCCAGCAGCCCCGGGACGACCCTTGCGGGAACTGAAGCTTTCTTT. Translating it yields CASSPGTTLAGTEAFF.

This clonotype was detected only a few times. The chain couples TRBV4-2 to TRBJ2-2, with 9 bases fitting TRBD2. After removal of 0 bases from V and 1 base from J, the junction contained 6 bases not matched to a gene. CDR3 size: 18 residues. The germline gives CDR1 LGHNA, CDR2 YNFKEQ. Here the CDR3 reads CASSQELGAGGNTGELFF. The CDR3 DNA reads TGTGCCAGCAGCCAAGAACTGGGAGCGGGGGGGAACACCGGGGAGCTGTTTTTT.

As regards this clonotype: The junction and the germline gene differ at one end; a read error may be behind it. The chain is built from TRBV5-5 and TRBJ2-1; D gene ambiguous. Germline CDR1 and CDR2: SGHKS and YYEKEE (reference sequence). The length of the CDR3 is 12 residues. CDR3: CASSLFNNGQFF. CDR3 DNA sequence: TGTGCCAGCAGCTTGTTTAACAATGGGCAGTTCTTC.

With respect to this clonotype: A much larger clone sits a single nucleotide away, making a read error possible. CDR3 residues: CASSPRDWQNTEAFF. CDR3 in DNA: TGTGCCAGCAGTCCCCGGGACTGGCAGAACACTGAAGCTTTCTTT. The J gene is TRBJ1-1, the V gene TRBV12-3 or TRBV12-4; a weak D match, TRBD1 (5 bases). Trimming removed 5 bases from V and 1 base from J, with 14 bases in between. CDR3 length equals 15 residues.

The J gene is TRBJ1-2, the V gene TRBV19; 9 bases line up with TRBD1. CDR3 length: 14 residues. Per the germline V gene, CDR1 is LNHDA and CDR2 is SQIVND (reference sequence). V gave up 6 bases and J gave up 4 bases; unmatched junction bases: 6. In DNA form, the CDR3 reads TGTGCCAGTAGCGGGACAGGGCAAATCTATGGCTACACCTTC. Its translation is CASSGTGQIYGYTF.

The rearrangement joins TRBV27 to TRBJ2-2, with D perhaps given as TRBD1 or TRBD2 (5 bases each). V shed 5 bases and J shed 4 bases, with 17 bases lying between them. CDR3 length: 16 residues. From germline, CDR1 is MNHEY and CDR2 SMNVEV (reference sequence). CDR3 nucleotides: TGTGCCAGCAGTAACCGGGACGTCTTATTCACCGGGGAGCTGTTTTTT. Protein: CASSNRDVLFTGELFF.

This clonotype occurred many times. The J gene is TRBJ2-1, the V gene TRBV12-3 or TRBV12-4; 8 nucleotides match TRBD2. Trimming removed 3 bases from V and 8 bases from J; junction bases left unmatched: 6. The CDR3 totals 14 residues. The CDR3 reads CASSFRGGLDEQFF. The CDR3, as DNA: TGTGCCAGCAGTTTCCGGGGGGGCTTGGATGAGCAGTTCTTC.

The V gene is TRBV5-4, the J gene TRBJ2-7, with TRBD1 as a possible D gene (5 bases). V was clipped by 0 bases and J by 2 bases, with 9 bases between them. This CDR3 has 14 amino acids. Germline assignment: CDR1 SGHNT and CDR2 YYREEE (reference sequence). CDR3 sequence: CASSLVGAPYEQYV. CDR3 nucleotide sequence: TGTGCCAGCAGCTTGGTAGGGGCACCCTACGAGCAGTACGTC.

The table lists this clonotype with many counts. This chain connects TRBV7-2 to TRBJ1-2, with D maybe TRBD1 (6 bases). The germline V gene has CDR1 SGHTA and CDR2 FQGNSA. This CDR3 spans 15 amino acids. V was trimmed by 3 bases and J by 4 bases, leaving 15 bases between them. The CDR3 loop reads CASSFGREGGYGYTF. Here the CDR3 DNA reads TGTGCCAGCAGCTTCGGCAGGGAAGGGGGCTATGGCTACACCTTC.

As for this clonotype: This sequence may be a read error, since a much larger clone differs from it by one base. This chain links TRBV12-3 or TRBV12-4 with TRBJ2-7; no firm D call. The V end lost 5 bases, the J end lost 6 bases, and 11 bases lay between the germline ends. CDR3 size: 12 residues. The CDR3 DNA sequence: TGTGCCAGCAGTGTAGGCCCCGGCGAGCAGTACTTC. This sequence encodes CASSVGPGEQYF.